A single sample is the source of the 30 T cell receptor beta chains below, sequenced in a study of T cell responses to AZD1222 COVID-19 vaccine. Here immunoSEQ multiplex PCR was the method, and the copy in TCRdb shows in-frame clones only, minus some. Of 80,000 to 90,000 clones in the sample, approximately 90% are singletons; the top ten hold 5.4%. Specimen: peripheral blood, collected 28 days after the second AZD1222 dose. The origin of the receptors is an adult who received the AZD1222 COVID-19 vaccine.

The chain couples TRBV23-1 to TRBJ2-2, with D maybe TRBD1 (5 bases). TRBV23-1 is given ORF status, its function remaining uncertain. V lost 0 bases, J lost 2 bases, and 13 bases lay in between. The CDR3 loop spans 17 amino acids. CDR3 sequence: CASSQSGDSDNTGELFF. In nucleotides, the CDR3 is TGCGCCAGCAGTCAATCCGGAGACAGTGACAACACCGGGGAGCTGTTTTTT.

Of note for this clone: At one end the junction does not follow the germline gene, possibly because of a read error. The CDR3 protein is CASRSGGRSAGLNF. DNA of the CDR3: TGTGCCAGCAGGTCAGGGGGCCGCTCCGCCGGCTTGAATTTT. V gene TRBV27 combines with J gene TRBJ1-5; TRBD1 matches at 8 bases. Germline assignment: CDR1 MNHEY and CDR2 SMNVEV (reference sequence). This CDR3 contains 14 residues.

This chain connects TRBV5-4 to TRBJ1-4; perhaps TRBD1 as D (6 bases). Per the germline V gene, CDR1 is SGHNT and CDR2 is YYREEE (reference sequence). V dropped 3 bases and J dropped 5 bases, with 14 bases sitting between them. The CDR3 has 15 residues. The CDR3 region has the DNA TGTGCCAGCAGCTCCAACTCGAGGGGGAATGAAAAACTGTTTTTT. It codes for CASSSNSRGNEKLFF.

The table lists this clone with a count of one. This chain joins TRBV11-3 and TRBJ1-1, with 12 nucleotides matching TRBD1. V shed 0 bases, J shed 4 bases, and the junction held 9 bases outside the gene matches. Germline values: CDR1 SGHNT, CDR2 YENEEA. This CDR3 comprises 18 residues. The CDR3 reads CASSLEGTGGNVFTEAFF. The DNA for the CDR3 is TGTGCCAGCAGCTTAGAGGGGACAGGGGGCAACGTATTCACTGAAGCTTTCTTT. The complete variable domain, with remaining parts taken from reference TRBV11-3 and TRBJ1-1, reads EAGVVQSPRYKIIEKKQPVAFWCNPISGHNTLYWYLQNLGQGPELLIRYENEEAVDDSQLPKDRFSAERLKGVDSTLKIQPAELGDSAVYLCASSLEGTGGNVFTEAFFGQGTRLTVV.

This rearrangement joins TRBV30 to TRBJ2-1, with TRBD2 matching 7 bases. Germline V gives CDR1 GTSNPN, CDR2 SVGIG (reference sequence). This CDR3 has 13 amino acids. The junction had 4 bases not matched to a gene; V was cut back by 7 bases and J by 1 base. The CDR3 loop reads CASRGGSYNEQFF. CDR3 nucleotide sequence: TGTGCCTCCCGCGGGGGTTCCTACAATGAGCAGTTCTTC.

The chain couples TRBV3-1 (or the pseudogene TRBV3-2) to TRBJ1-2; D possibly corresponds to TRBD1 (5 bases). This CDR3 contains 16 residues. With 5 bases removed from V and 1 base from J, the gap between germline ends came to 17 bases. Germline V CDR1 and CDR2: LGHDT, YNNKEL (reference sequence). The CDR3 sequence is CASSRGYAAGNYGYTF. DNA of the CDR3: TGTGCCAGCAGCAGGGGATACGCGGCAGGTAACTATGGCTACACCTTC.

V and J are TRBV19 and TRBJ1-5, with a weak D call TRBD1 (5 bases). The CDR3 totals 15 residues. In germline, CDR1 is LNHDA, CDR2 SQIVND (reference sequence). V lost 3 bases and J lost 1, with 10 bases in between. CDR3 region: CASSIRGMSNQPQHF. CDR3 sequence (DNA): TGTGCCAGTAGTATTAGGGGAATGAGCAATCAGCCCCAGCATTTT.

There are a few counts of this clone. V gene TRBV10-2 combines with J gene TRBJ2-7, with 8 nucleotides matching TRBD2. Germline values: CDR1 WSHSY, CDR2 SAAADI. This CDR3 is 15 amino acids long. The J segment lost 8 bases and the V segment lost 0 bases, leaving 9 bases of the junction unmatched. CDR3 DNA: TGCGCCAGCAGTGAGTCGTACGGACTAGCAGTCAAGCAGTACTTC. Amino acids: CASSESYGLAVKQYF.

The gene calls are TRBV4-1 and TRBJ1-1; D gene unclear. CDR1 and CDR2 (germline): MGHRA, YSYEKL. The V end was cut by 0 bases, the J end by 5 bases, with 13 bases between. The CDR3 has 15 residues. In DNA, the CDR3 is TGCGCCAGCAGCCAAGATATCCAGGTGCGGACTGAAGCTTTCTTT. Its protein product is CASSQDIQVRTEAFF.

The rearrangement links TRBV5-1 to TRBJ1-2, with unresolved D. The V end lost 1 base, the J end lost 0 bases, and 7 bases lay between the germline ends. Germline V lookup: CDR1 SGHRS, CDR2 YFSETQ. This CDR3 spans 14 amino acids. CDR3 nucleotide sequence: TGCGCCAGCAGCTTGTCCTCAGCTAACTATGGCTACACCTTC. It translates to CASSLSSANYGYTF.

CDR3 region: CASSPSGGAAYNEQFF. The CDR3 DNA sequence: TGTGCCAGTAGCCCTAGCGGGGGGGCCGCCTACAATGAGCAGTTCTTC. The chain carries TRBV19 and TRBJ2-1, with 12 bases that match TRBD2. Germline assignment: CDR1 LNHDA and CDR2 SQIVND (reference sequence). Trimming at V came to 6 bases and at J to 2 bases, leaving 5 bases not matched to a gene. This CDR3 region has 16 residues.

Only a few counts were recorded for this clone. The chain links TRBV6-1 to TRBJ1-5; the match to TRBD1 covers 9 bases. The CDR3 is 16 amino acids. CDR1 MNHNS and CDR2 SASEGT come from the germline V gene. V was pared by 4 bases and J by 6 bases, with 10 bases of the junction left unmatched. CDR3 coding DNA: TGTGCCAGCAGTGCTCTTGTGACAGGGGGGATTCAGCCCCAGCATTTT. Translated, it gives CASSALVTGGIQPQHF.

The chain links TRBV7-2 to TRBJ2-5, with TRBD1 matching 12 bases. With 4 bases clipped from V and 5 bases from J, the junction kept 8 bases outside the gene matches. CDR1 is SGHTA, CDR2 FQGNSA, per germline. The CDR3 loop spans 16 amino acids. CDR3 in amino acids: CASSYSGTGGGETQYF. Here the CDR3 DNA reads TGTGCCAGCAGCTACTCCGGGACAGGGGGCGGTGAGACCCAGTACTTC.

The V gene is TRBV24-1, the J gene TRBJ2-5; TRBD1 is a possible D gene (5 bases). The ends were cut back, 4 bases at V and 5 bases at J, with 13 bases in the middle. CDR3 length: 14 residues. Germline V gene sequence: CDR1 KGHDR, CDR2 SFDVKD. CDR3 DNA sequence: TGTGCCACCAGTGAGGGGCAGGGCGGTGAGACCCAGTACTTC. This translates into CATSEGQGGETQYF.

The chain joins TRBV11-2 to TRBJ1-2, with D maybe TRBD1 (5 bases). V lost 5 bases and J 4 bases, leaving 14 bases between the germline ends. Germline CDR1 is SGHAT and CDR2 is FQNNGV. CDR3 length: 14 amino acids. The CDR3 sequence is CASSQDFGTYGYTF. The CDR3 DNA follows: TGTGCCAGCAGCCAAGACTTCGGGACCTATGGCTACACCTTC.

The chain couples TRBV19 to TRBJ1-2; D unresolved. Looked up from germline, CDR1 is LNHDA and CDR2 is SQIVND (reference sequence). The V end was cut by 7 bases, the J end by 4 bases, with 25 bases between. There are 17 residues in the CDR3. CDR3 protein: CASTPIGLGMEPYGYTF. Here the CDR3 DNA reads TGTGCCAGTACCCCCATCGGTCTGGGTATGGAGCCCTATGGCTACACCTTC. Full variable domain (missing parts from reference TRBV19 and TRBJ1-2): DGGITQSPKYLFRKEGQNVTLSCEQNLNHDAMYWYRQDPGQGLRLIYYSQIVNDFQKGDIAEGYSVSREKKESFPLTVTSAQKNPTAFYLCASTPIGLGMEPYGYTFGSGTRLTVV.

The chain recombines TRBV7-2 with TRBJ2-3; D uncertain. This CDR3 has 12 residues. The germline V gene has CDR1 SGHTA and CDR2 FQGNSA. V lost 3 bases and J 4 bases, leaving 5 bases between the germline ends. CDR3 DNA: TGTGCCAGCAGCTTCCGGGCAGATACGCAGTATTTT. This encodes CASSFRADTQYF. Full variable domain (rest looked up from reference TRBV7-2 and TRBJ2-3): GAGVSQSPSNKVTEKGKDVELRCDPISGHTALYWYRQSLGQGLEFLIYFQGNSAPDKSGLPSDRFSAERTGGSVSTLTIQRTQQEDSAVYLCASSFRADTQYFGPGTRLTVL.

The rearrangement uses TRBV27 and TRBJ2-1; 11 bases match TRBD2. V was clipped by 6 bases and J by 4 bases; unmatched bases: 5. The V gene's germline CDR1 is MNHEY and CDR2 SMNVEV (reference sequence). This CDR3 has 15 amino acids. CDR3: CASRPTSGGYNEQFF. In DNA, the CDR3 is TGTGCCAGCAGACCTACTAGCGGGGGATACAATGAGCAGTTCTTC.

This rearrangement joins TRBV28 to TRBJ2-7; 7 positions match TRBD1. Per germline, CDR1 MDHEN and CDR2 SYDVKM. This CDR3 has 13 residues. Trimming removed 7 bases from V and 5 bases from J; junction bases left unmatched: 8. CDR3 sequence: CASKEGAKDEQYF. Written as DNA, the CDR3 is TGTGCCAGCAAAGAGGGGGCGAAGGACGAGCAGTACTTC.

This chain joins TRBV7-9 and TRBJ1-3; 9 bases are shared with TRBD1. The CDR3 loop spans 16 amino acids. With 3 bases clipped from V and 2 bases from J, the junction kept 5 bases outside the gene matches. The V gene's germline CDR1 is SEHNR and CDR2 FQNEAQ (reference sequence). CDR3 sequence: CASSFAQGAAGNTIYF. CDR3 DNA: TGTGCCAGCAGCTTTGCACAGGGGGCGGCTGGAAACACCATATATTTT.

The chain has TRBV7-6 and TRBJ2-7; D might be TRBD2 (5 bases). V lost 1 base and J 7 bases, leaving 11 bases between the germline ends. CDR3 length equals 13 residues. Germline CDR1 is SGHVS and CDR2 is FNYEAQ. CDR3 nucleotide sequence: TGTGCCAGCAGCTTAGGCGGGCTGGAAGAGCAGTACTTC. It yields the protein CASSLGGLEEQYF. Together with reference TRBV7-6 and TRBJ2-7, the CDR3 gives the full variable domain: GAGVSQSPRYKVTKRGQDVALRCDPISGHVSLYWYRQALGQGPEFLTYFNYEAQQDKSGLPNDRFSAERPEGSISTLTIQRTEQRDSAMYRCASSLGGLEEQYFGPGTRLTVT.

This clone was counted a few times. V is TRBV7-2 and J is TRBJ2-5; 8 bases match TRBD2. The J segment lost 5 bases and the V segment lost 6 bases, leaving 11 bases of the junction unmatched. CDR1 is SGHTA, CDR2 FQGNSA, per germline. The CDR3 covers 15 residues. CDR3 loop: CASSSGTSGSETQYF. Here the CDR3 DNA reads TGTGCCAGCAGTTCCGGGACTAGTGGGTCTGAGACCCAGTACTTC. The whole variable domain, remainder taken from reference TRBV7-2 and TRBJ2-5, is GAGVSQSPSNKVTEKGKDVELRCDPISGHTALYWYRQSLGQGLEFLIYFQGNSAPDKSGLPSDRFSAERTGGSVSTLTIQRTQQEDSAVYLCASSSGTSGSETQYFGPGTRLLVL.

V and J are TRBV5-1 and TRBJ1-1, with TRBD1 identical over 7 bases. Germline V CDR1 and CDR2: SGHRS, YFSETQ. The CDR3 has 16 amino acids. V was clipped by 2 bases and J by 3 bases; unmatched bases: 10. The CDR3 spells CASSLIQGNLDTEAFF. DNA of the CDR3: TGCGCCAGCAGCTTAATACAGGGGAACCTTGACACTGAAGCTTTCTTT.

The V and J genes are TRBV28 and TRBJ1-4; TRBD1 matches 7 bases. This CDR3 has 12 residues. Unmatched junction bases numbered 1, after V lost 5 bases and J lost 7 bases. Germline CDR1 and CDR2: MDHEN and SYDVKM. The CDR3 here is CASSGTVEKLFF. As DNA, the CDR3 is TGTGCCAGCAGTGGGACAGTTGAAAAACTGTTTTTT. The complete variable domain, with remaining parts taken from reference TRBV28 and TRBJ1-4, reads DVKVTQSSRYLVKRTGEKVFLECVQDMDHENMFWYRQDPGLGLRLIYFSYDVKMKEKGDIPEGYSVSREKKERFSLILESASTNQTSMYLCASSGTVEKLFFGSGTQLSVL.

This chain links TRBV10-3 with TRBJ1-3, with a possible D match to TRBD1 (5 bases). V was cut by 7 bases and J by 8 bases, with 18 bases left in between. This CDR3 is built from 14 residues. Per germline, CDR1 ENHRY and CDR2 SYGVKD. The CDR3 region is CAITQGGTGDTIYF. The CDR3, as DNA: TGTGCCATCACCCAGGGTGGTACGGGGGACACCATATATTTT.

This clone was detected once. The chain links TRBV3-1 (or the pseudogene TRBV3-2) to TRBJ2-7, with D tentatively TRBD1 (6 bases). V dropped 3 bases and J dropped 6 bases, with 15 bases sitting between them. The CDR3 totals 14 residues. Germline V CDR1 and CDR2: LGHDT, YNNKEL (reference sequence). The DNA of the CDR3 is TGTGCCAGCAGCCAGGGCAGGGGACGCTCCGAGCAGTACTTC. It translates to CASSQGRGRSEQYF.

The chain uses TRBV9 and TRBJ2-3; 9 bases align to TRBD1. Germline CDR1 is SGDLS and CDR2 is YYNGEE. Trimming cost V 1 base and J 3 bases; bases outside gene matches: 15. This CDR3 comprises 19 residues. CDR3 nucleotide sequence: TGTGCCAGCAGCGTACGGCCGCCGGGACAGGGTGAGAGGACAGATACGCAGTATTTT. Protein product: CASSVRPPGQGERTDTQYF.

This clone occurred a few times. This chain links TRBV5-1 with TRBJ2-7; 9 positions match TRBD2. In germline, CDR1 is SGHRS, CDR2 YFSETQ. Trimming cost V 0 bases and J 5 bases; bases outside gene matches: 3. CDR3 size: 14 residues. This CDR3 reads CASSLVAGVDEQYF. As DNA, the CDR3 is TGCGCCAGCAGCTTGGTAGCGGGGGTAGACGAGCAGTACTTC. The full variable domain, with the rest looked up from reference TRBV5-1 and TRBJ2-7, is KAGVTQTPRYLIKTRGQQVTLSCSPISGHRSVSWYQQTPGQGLQFLFEYFSETQRNKGNFPGRFSGRQFSNSRSEMNVSTLELGDSALYLCASSLVAGVDEQYFGPGTRLTVT.

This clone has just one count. In DNA form, the CDR3 reads TGTGCCAGCAGTTACTCAGAAGGGTCCTATAATTCACCCCTCCACTTT. Translated, it gives CASSYSEGSYNSPLHF. The chain has TRBV6-5 and TRBJ1-6, with no clear D. Trimming took off 0 bases at V and 1 base at J, with 7 bases between the two ends. The CDR3 has 16 amino acids. CDR1 is MNHEY and CDR2 is SVGAGI in the germline V gene.

CDR3 region: CASSFQGGGAFF. In DNA, the CDR3 is TGCGCCAGCAGCTTCCAGGGTGGGGGGGCTTTCTTT. This chain uses TRBV5-1 with TRBJ1-1, with D perhaps TRBD1 (5 bases). Trimming took 2 bases from V and 11 from J, leaving 13 bases between them. Germline V gives CDR1 SGHRS, CDR2 YFSETQ. The CDR3 extends over 12 amino acids.